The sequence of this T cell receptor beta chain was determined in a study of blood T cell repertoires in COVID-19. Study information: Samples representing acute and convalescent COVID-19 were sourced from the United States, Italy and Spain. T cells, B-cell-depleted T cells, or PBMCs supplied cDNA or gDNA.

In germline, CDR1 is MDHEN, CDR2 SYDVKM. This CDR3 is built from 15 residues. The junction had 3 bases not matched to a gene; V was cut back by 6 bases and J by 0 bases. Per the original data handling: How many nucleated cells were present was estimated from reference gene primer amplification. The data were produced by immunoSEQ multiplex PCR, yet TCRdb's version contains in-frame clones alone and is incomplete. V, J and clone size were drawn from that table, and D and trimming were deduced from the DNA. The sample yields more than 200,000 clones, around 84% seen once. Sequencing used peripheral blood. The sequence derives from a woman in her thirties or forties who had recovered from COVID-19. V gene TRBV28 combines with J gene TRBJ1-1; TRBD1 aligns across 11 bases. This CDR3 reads CASRGQGGMNTEAFF. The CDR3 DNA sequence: TGTGCCAGCAGGGGACAGGGGGGCATGAACACTGAAGCTTTCTTT.